Here is one T cell receptor (beta chain) with its context. The target antigen is unknown. Patients were ruled out by autoimmune disease history or systemic immunosuppression. These data belong to a study of OX40 agonist ivuxolimab in advanced cancers. Trimming left V 6 bases short and J 1 base short, with 13 bases between. CDR1 is SQVTM and CDR2 is ANQGSEA in the germline V gene. CDR3 size: 14 residues. Whole-study results and caveats: On average, CD8+ T cells had more expanded clones than CD4+. Clonal expansion in partial responders at 0.1-3.0 mg/kg ranked among the lowest. Several nonresponders also turned out to have low normalized T-cell clonal expansion.

Produced via immunoSEQ multiplex PCR; TCRdb's table is partial and in-frame only. The profile shows 31,000 or so clones, 80% to 95% of them singletons. The material was CD4+ or CD8+ T cells sorted from blood, obtained in a trial of the OX40 agonist ivuxolimab. This TCR came from an adult with an advanced solid tumor such as melanoma, head and neck, liver or kidney cancer. V is TRBV29-1 and J is TRBJ2-1; TRBD1 might be the D (5 bases). DNA for the CDR3: TGCAGCGTAATCGGACACGATTCCTACAATGAGCAGTTCTTC. It is translated as CSVIGHDSYNEQFF.